Here is one T cell receptor (beta chain) with its context. This clone showed up just a few times. The target of this receptor is not known. Nothing much larger sits one base from this clone, and base qualities are not available. Between the V and J ends, shortened by 6 bases and 8 bases respectively, the junction contains 17 bases. As encoded in the germline V gene, CDR1 is SGHRS while CDR2 is YFSETQ. The cysteine opens and the phenylalanine closes a CDR3 of 13 amino acids. The CDR3 DNA has 39 bases and is translated from base 1. The donors were healthy, HIV-negative adults with no recently reported acute infections or vaccinations. Only Caucasian adults living in Nashville, Tennessee, USA were represented among the donors. Magnetic negative selection was used to enrich CD4+ T cells, after which naive cells were positively selected on CD45RA and the negative fraction became the memory subset. Blood was obtained by leukapheresis, after which PBMCs were separated by Ficoll-Histopaque density gradient centrifugation and cryopreserved in liquid nitrogen vapor phase. Purity and quantity of every magnetically sorted T cell population were checked by analytical flow cytometry. Genomic DNA was isolated from every sorted fraction and measured by UV absorbance on a Nanodrop 2000c.

These data originate in a study of shared clonotypes between healthy human individuals (dated by TCRdb to between 2020 and 2021). Concerning the study at large: A few men and a couple of women, aged 18 to 49 years, made up the cohort. For each donor, three plates each were used for CD4 naive and CD4 memory, two plates were used for CD8 naive, and one plate was used for CD8 memory. Per donor, leukapheresis produced somewhere between about 0.94 and 9.5 billion PBMCs. The study deeply sequenced blood TCR repertoires of five healthy adults to estimate repertoire size and the extent of clonotype sharing between individuals. Libraries were prepared and TCR repertoires were sequenced by different laboratories using diverse techniques, in order to increase sequencing depth and limit assay-specific biases. Beyond this particular receptor, the publication reports: Rarefaction of sorted-subset datasets indicated incomplete sequencing despite the large sequencing depth. Pairwise subsampling led to the expectation that sequencing depth would affect the degree of clonotype sharing among donors. Larger estimated clonotype richness was generally found for naive subsets than for memory subsets. The small number of donors limited the genetic and exposure-history diversity represented. Sharing across several donors was observed for about 5% of naive CD4, 3.5% of naive CD8, around 2.5% of memory CD4, and less than 0.45% of memory CD8 clonotypes. Only blood was sampled, and tissue TCR repertoires likely differ from those in blood. Higher generation probabilities were observed for clonotypes shared by all four sorted-subset donors than for non-shared clonotypes.

Using the deep immunoSEQ assay, multiplex PCR amplified TCR CDR3 regions from genomic DNA. Extracted genomic DNA from each cell subset was distributed evenly across all wells of several immunoSEQ 96-well plates, and each plate was treated as a replicate. Each replicate PCR for sorted subsets received about 0.2 ug genomic DNA, equal to about 30,000 T cell genomes. Purified libraries were quantified with a Qubit 3.0 fluorometer, sized on a Bioanalyzer 2100, and re-quantified with the KAPA Library Quantification kit. Every immunoSEQ 96-well plate was sequenced on a dedicated single-read 150-cycle Illumina NextSeq 550 flow cell. The published analysis was carried out like this. Because only junctional sequences without quality scores were contained in the immunoSEQ output, filtering matching that applied to full-length reads could not be performed. Sequences were annotated with PyIR, a Python wrapper for IgBLAST v1.9, and V/J genes and CDR3 were assigned using IMGT germline references. Reads were removed for weak V/J assignments (E-value above 1e-6), missing CDR3, stop codons, out-of-frame junctions, or ambiguous translated residues. V3J clonotypes were defined as sequences sharing an identical inferred V gene, J gene, and CDR3 amino acid sequence. To compute the percentage overlap between repertoires, the number of shared unique clonotypes was divided by the size of the smaller repertoire. Richness of each repertoire was evaluated using RTK rarefaction, the Chao1 estimator, and Recon v2.1 estimates of unobserved clonotypes. OLGA was used to compute generation probabilities for all TCRbeta clonotypes that the gDNA method yielded from a few donors. The table was pulled from immuneACCESS by TCRdb, which kept in-frame rearrangements only. Such tables lose some clones; where checked, under half of the loss comes from unresolved V genes, and the rest has no known cause. For V, J and clone size, that table is used; D and trimming come from the DNA. The sample contains about 2.3 million clones, under 95% of them found a single time. The ten largest account for 0.37% of the sample.

The chain employs TRBV5-1 and TRBJ1-1, with TRBD1 tentatively as D gene (5 bases match). The sample was naive CD4+ T cells from PBMCs. The cell subset or site label, read with the paper, signifies: CD45RA+ positively selected. The TCR was taken from a man aged 18 to 29 in good health. Some clones in this sample may be carry-over from other donors' samples. The CDR3 region: CASTKYPGEEAFF. The nucleotides are TGCGCCAGCACCAAATACCCGGGGGAAGAAGCTTTCTTT.